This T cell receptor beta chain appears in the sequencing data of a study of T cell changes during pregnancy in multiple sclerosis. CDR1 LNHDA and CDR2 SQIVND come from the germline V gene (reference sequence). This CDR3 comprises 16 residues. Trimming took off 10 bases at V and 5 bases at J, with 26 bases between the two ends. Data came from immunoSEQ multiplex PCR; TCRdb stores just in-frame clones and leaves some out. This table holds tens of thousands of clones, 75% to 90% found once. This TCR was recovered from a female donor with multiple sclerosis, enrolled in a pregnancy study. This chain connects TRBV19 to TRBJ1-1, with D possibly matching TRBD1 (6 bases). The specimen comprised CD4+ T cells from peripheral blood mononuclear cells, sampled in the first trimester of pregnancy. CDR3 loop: CATYYRVGSSGTEAFF. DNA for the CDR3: TGTGCCACCTACTACAGGGTAGGCAGTTCTGGTACTGAAGCTTTCTTT.